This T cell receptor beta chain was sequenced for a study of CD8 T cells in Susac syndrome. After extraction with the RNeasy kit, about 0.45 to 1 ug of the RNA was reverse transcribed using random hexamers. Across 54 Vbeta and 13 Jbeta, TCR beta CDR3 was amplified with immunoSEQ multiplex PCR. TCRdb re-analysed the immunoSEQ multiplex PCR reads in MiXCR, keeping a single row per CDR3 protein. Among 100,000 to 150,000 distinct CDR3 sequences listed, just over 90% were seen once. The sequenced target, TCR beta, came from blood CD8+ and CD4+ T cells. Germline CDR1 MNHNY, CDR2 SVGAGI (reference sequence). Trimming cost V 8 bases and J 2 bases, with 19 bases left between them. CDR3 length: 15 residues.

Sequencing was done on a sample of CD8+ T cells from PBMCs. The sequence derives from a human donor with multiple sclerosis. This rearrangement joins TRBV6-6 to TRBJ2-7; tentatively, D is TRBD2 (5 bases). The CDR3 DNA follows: TGTGCCAGCGGCCCCCTGAGGGTATACCCCTACGAGCAGTACTTC. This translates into CASGPLRVYPYEQYF.